The 11 T cell receptor beta chains below come from one sample, sequenced in a study of blood T cell repertoires in COVID-19. Measured with immunoSEQ multiplex PCR; TCRdb has only the in-frame clones, and not every one. In the table there are about 98,000 clones, about 80% of which are singletons. The specimen was peripheral blood. The receptors here all came from a man in his 70s with acute or convalescent COVID-19.

The chain has TRBV29-1 and TRBJ2-7, with 8 bases that match TRBD1. Trimming removed 8 bases from V and 5 bases from J; junction bases left unmatched: 8. CDR3 length: 12 amino acids. Germline-derived CDR1 and CDR2 are SQVTM and ANQGSEA. Written as DNA, the CDR3 is TGCAGCTCCTGGACAGGGATGAACGAGCAGTACTTC. It yields the protein CSSWTGMNEQYF.

This sequence joins TRBV28 and TRBJ2-5; perhaps TRBD2 as D (5 bases). This CDR3 has 14 residues. Trimming cost V 7 bases and J 0 bases, with 12 bases left between them. Per germline, CDR1 MDHEN and CDR2 SYDVKM. Here the CDR3 DNA reads TGTGCCAGCACCGGACTGGGGTACCAAGAGACCCAGTACTTC. Translation: CASTGLGYQETQYF.

Only one count was recorded for this clone. The chain combines TRBV19 with TRBJ1-4; possibly TRBD1 for D (5 bases). This CDR3 contains 14 residues. The germline CDR1 and CDR2 sequences are LNHDA and SQIVND (reference sequence). V lost 5 bases, J lost 0 bases, and 7 bases lay in between. This CDR3 reads CASSSTATNEKLFF. In DNA, the CDR3 is TGTGCCAGTAGTTCGACAGCAACTAATGAAAAACTGTTTTTT. Drawing the rest from reference TRBV19 and TRBJ1-4, the complete variable domain is DGGITQSPKYLFRKEGQNVTLSCEQNLNHDAMYWYRQDPGQGLRLIYYSQIVNDFQKGDIAEGYSVSREKKESFPLTVTSAQKNPTAFYLCASSSTATNEKLFFGSGTQLSVL.

To note about this clone: The junction differs from germline at one of its ends, possibly a read error. V is TRBV7-7 and J is TRBJ1-1; D not certain. CDR1 is SSHAT and CDR2 is FNYEAQ in the germline V gene (reference sequence). The CDR3 is made up of 13 amino acids. CDR3 in amino acids: CASSLAQNTEAFF. In DNA form, the CDR3 reads TGTGCTAGCAGCTTGGCACAGAACACTGAAGCTTTCTTT. The whole variable domain, remainder taken from reference TRBV7-7 and TRBJ1-1, is GAGVSQSPRYKVTKRGQDVTLRCDPISSHATLYWYQQALGQGPEFLTYFNYEAQPDKSGLPSDRFSAERPEGSISTLTIQRTEQRDSAMYRCASSLAQNTEAFFGQGTRLTVV.

V is TRBV5-4 and J is TRBJ1-2; a possible D gene is TRBD1 (5 bases). Germline V gene sequence: CDR1 SGHNT, CDR2 YYREEE (reference sequence). The CDR3 spans 16 residues. The germline V and J ends were trimmed by 4 bases and 0 bases, with 16 bases remaining between them. CDR3 protein: CASSDPRGDSNYGYTF. The CDR3 DNA is TGTGCCAGCAGCGACCCCCGGGGGGACTCTAACTATGGCTACACCTTC.

The rearrangement uses TRBV3-1 (or the pseudogene TRBV3-2) and TRBJ2-3, with D maybe TRBD2 (5 bases). The CDR3 totals 14 residues. Trimming removed 6 bases at V and 1 base at J, with 11 bases between. CDR1 and CDR2 from the germline V gene are LGHDT and YNNKEL (reference sequence). In nucleotides, the CDR3 is TGTGCCAGCAGGTACGGAGGACGCACAGATACGCAGTATTTT. The encoded protein is CASRYGGRTDTQYF.

This chain connects TRBV2 to TRBJ2-1; the D is unclear. The germline V gene has CDR1 SNHLY and CDR2 FYNNEI. The V and J ends lost 4 bases and 5 bases respectively, with 9 bases between them. CDR3 length equals 13 residues. DNA of the CDR3: TGTGCCAGCAGTGTTACTTCCGACAATGAGCAGTTCTTC. Its protein is CASSVTSDNEQFF.

This chain links TRBV19 with TRBJ2-1; 7 positions match TRBD2. The CDR3 length is 15 residues. Trimming removed 3 bases from V and 5 bases from J; junction bases left unmatched: 7. Germline lookup yields CDR1 LNHDA and CDR2 SQIVND (reference sequence). The CDR3 reads CASSMGREPHNEQFF. Here the CDR3 DNA reads TGTGCCAGTAGTATGGGGCGGGAGCCGCACAATGAGCAGTTCTTC.

As to this clone: Compared with germline, one end of the junction differs, possibly owing to a read error. The chain recombines TRBV7-7 with TRBJ1-4, with 7 bases that match TRBD1. The CDR3 spans 15 residues. CDR1 and CDR2 from the germline V gene are SSHAT and FNYEAQ (reference sequence). The CDR3 region is CASSSTDRPNEKLFF. CDR3 sequence (DNA): TGTGCTAGCAGCTCCACGGACAGGCCAAATGAAAAACTGTTTTTT.

The V and J genes are TRBV21-1 and TRBJ2-2; the D call TRBD1 from the table was never checked on the DNA. TRBV21-1 is tagged as a pseudogene. This CDR3 has 16 amino acids. The CDR3 nucleotides are TGTGCCAGCAGCAAAGACATCCAGGCGAAGGTCGGGGAGCTGTTTTTT. Encoded protein: CASSKDIQAKVGELFF.

The chain links TRBV7-8 to TRBJ2-7, with D unclear. CDR3 length: 16 amino acids. V was shortened by 1 base and J by 2 bases, with 15 bases between the two germline ends. Per the germline V gene, CDR1 is SGHVS and CDR2 is FQNEAQ. CDR3: CASSLVRVVGPYEQYF. DNA of the CDR3: TGTGCCAGCAGCTTAGTCCGGGTTGTAGGCCCCTACGAGCAGTACTTC.